The clone carrying this T cell receptor (beta chain) turned up a few times. The sample comes from a study of CD8 T cells in ankylosing spondylitis. Each TCR beta library was made by quantitative 5'-RACE that incorporated molecular barcodes. TCRdb fed the 5' RACE reads into MiXCR, producing one record per CDR3 protein. The sample lists just over 350,000 distinct CDR3 sequences, roughly 20% occurring once. Trimming left V 0 bases short and J 5 bases short, with 14 bases between. Germline values: CDR1 MNHEY, CDR2 SMNVEV (reference sequence). This CDR3 has 15 residues. The rearrangement uses TRBV27 and TRBJ2-7; tentatively, D is TRBD1 or TRBD2 (6 bases each). The TCR comes from a male donor with ankylosing spondylitis or in good health (not recorded which). The sample taken for sequencing was blood, either unsorted or a sorted T cell fraction (not recorded which). CDR3 sequence reads: CASSLSNGGNDEQYF. CDR3 in DNA: TGTGCCAGCAGTTTATCGAACGGGGGCAACGACGAGCAGTACTTC.